A selection of T cell receptor beta chains follows, all from one sample in a study of cytomegalovirus exposure and HLA in healthy donors. Sequenced by immunoSEQ multiplex PCR; TCRdb stores in-frame clones only, minus some. The profile covers more than 100,000 clones, with approximately 85% appearing a single time and around 7.8% taken by the ten largest. Sequences were obtained from PBMCs. These receptors originate from a woman in her fifties or sixties in good health and CMV-seropositive. The CDR3 runs from the conserved cysteine through the conserved F or W. A D gene is named only where the DNA matches it firmly. For some rows the clone size is stated as once, few or many, or as a class when expanded; others skip it.

D gene: TRBD2
J gene: TRBJ2-7
clone size: -
V gene: TRBV27
CDR3 protein: CASSYGGVYEQYF
CDR3 DNA: TGTGCCAGCAGTTACGGGGGGGTCTACGAGCAGTACTTC

D gene: TRBD1
J gene: TRBJ1-6
clone size: -
V gene: TRBV7-2
CDR3 protein: CASSWKTGDNSPLHF
CDR3 DNA: TGTGCCAGCAGCTGGAAGACAGGGGATAATTCACCCCTCCACTTT

D gene: -
J gene: TRBJ1-1
clone size: -
V gene: TRBV5-1
CDR3 protein: CASSLAGGWIMNTEAFF
CDR3 DNA: TGCGCCAGCAGCTTGGCGGGGGGATGGATCATGAACACTGAAGCTTTCTTT

D gene: TRBD1
J gene: TRBJ2-3
clone size: -
V gene: TRBV13
CDR3 protein: CASSLRLRGRSTDTQYF
CDR3 DNA: TGTGCCAGCAGCCTTCGCCTCAGGGGGAGAAGCACAGATACGCAGTATTTT

D gene: TRBD1
J gene: TRBJ1-1
clone size: few
V gene: TRBV19
CDR3 protein: CASSYRGGNTEAFF
CDR3 DNA: TGTGCCAGTAGTTACAGGGGGGGTAACACTGAAGCTTTCTTT

D gene: -
J gene: TRBJ2-5
clone size: -
V gene: TRBV7-2
CDR3 protein: CASSSGETQYF
CDR3 DNA: TGTGCCAGCAGCTCGGGAGAGACCCAGTACTTC

D gene: TRBD1
J gene: TRBJ1-2
clone size: once
V gene: TRBV6-5
CDR3 protein: CASSYSMGQGDNGYTF
CDR3 DNA: TGTGCCAGCAGTTACTCGATGGGACAGGGAGACAATGGCTACACCTTC

D gene: -
J gene: TRBJ1-2
clone size: few
V gene: TRBV29-1
CDR3 protein: CSLGGSDGYTF
CDR3 DNA: TGCAGCTTGGGAGGGTCGGATGGCTACACCTTC

D gene: -
J gene: TRBJ1-2
clone size: -
V gene: TRBV2
CDR3 protein: CASSESVRPDGYTF
CDR3 DNA: TGTGCCAGCAGTGAAAGTGTGAGGCCGGATGGCTACACCTTC

D gene: TRBD2
J gene: TRBJ2-7
clone size: -
V gene: TRBV5-1
CDR3 protein: CASSRLAGDPYEQYF
CDR3 DNA: TGCGCCAGCAGCCGACTAGCGGGCGATCCCTACGAGCAGTACTTC

D gene: TRBD2
J gene: TRBJ2-2
clone size: -
V gene: TRBV9
CDR3 protein: CASSLPGGAPTGELFF
CDR3 DNA: TGTGCCAGCAGCCTACCGGGGGGGGCGCCAACCGGGGAGCTGTTTTTT

D gene: -
J gene: TRBJ2-1
clone size: -
V gene: TRBV9
CDR3 protein: CASSAGARSYNEQFF
CDR3 DNA: TGTGCCAGCAGCGCGGGAGCCCGCTCCTACAATGAGCAGTTCTTC

D gene: -
J gene: TRBJ1-5
clone size: once
V gene: TRBV7-9
CDR3 protein: CASSGQGDQPQHF
CDR3 DNA: TGTGCCAGCAGCGGACAAGGGGATCAACCCCAGCATTTT

D gene: -
J gene: TRBJ2-5
clone size: -
V gene: TRBV28
CDR3 protein: CASSFSWAGETQYF
CDR3 DNA: TGTGCCAGCAGTTTTTCGTGGGCAGGGGAGACCCAGTACTTC

D gene: -
J gene: TRBJ2-1
clone size: -
V gene: TRBV27
CDR3 protein: CASSLYPGLYNEQFF
CDR3 DNA: TGTGCCAGCAGTTTGTATCCCGGACTTTACAATGAGCAGTTCTTC

D gene: -
J gene: TRBJ1-5
clone size: -
V gene: TRBV27
CDR3 protein: CASSLFPDSSNQPQHF
CDR3 DNA: TGTGCCAGCAGTTTATTCCCCGACAGTAGCAATCAGCCCCAGCATTTT

D gene: TRBD1
J gene: TRBJ1-2
clone size: -
V gene: TRBV11-2
CDR3 protein: CASSLAGQGYGYTF
CDR3 DNA: TGTGCCAGCAGCTTAGCGGGACAGGGCTATGGCTACACCTTC

D gene: TRBD1
J gene: TRBJ1-4
clone size: -
V gene: TRBV10-3
CDR3 protein: CAIRRDRNEKLFF
CDR3 DNA: TGTGCCATCAGAAGGGACAGAAATGAAAAACTGTTTTTT

D gene: -
J gene: TRBJ2-7
clone size: -
V gene: TRBV30
CDR3 protein: CAYELLRDRAYEQYF
CDR3 DNA: TGTGCCTACGAACTGCTCCGAGACAGAGCCTACGAGCAGTACTTC

D gene: TRBD1
J gene: TRBJ1-1
clone size: few
V gene: TRBV27
CDR3 protein: CASSEWAGGGIDTEAFF
CDR3 DNA: TGTGCCAGCAGTGAATGGGCAGGGGGCGGGATAGACACTGAAGCTTTCTTT

D gene: TRBD1
J gene: TRBJ1-2
clone size: -
V gene: TRBV6-5
CDR3 protein: CASSGDRGYGYTF
CDR3 DNA: TGTGCCAGCAGTGGGGACAGGGGTTATGGCTACACCTTC

D gene: TRBD1
J gene: TRBJ1-5
clone size: -
V gene: TRBV6-7
CDR3 protein: CASSYSNDRGEGQPQHF
CDR3 DNA: TGTGCCAGCAGTTACTCCAACGACAGGGGAGAGGGTCAGCCCCAGCATTTT

D gene: -
J gene: TRBJ1-1
clone size: -
V gene: TRBV5-4
CDR3 protein: CASSLQRGTEAFF
CDR3 DNA: TGTGCCAGCAGCTTGCAAAGGGGCACTGAAGCTTTCTTT

D gene: -
J gene: TRBJ2-7
clone size: -
V gene: TRBV5-1
CDR3 protein: CASSSMGEQYF
CDR3 DNA: TGCGCCAGCAGCTCTATGGGCGAGCAGTACTTC

D gene: TRBD1
J gene: TRBJ1-4
clone size: -
V gene: TRBV5-1
CDR3 protein: CASSFSQGDEKLFF
CDR3 DNA: TGCGCCAGCAGCTTCTCACAGGGGGATGAAAAACTGTTTTTT

D gene: TRBD2
J gene: TRBJ2-7
clone size: -
V gene: TRBV2
CDR3 protein: CASRGGSSYEQYF
CDR3 DNA: TGTGCCAGCAGGGGAGGGAGCTCCTACGAGCAGTACTTC

D gene: -
J gene: TRBJ1-1
clone size: -
V gene: TRBV7-2
CDR3 protein: CASSIQGLGTEAFF
CDR3 DNA: TGTGCCAGCAGCATACAGGGCTTGGGTACTGAAGCTTTCTTT

D gene: -
J gene: TRBJ2-3
clone size: -
V gene: TRBV25-1
CDR3 protein: CASSVPGVGTDTQYF
CDR3 DNA: TGTGCCAGCAGTGTACCGGGAGTCGGCACAGATACGCAGTATTTT

D gene: TRBD2
J gene: TRBJ2-1
clone size: -
V gene: TRBV5-4
CDR3 protein: CASSTRLGGGRPNSYNEQFF
CDR3 DNA: TGTGCCAGCAGCACCCGACTAGGCGGCGGGAGACCGAACTCCTACAATGAGCAGTTCTTC

D gene: -
J gene: TRBJ1-2
clone size: -
V gene: TRBV6-6
CDR3 protein: CASCLGLNNYGYTF
CDR3 DNA: TGTGCCAGCTGCTTAGGACTGAATAACTATGGCTACACCTTC

D gene: -
J gene: TRBJ2-5
clone size: -
V gene: TRBV7-9
CDR3 protein: CASNQVGLQETQYF
CDR3 DNA: TGTGCCAGCAACCAGGTCGGACTCCAAGAGACCCAGTACTTC

D gene: TRBD1
J gene: TRBJ2-7
clone size: -
V gene: TRBV9
CDR3 protein: CASRLTGVNEQYF
CDR3 DNA: TGTGCCAGCAGGCTCACAGGGGTCAACGAGCAGTACTTC

D gene: TRBD2
J gene: TRBJ2-3
clone size: -
V gene: TRBV5-1
CDR3 protein: CASSLQTSGLDTQYF
CDR3 DNA: TGCGCCAGCAGCTTGCAGACTAGCGGGCTAGATACGCAGTATTTT

D gene: -
J gene: TRBJ2-3
clone size: -
V gene: TRBV5-6
CDR3 protein: CASSPYSDTQYF
CDR3 DNA: TGTGCCAGCAGCCCTTACAGCGATACGCAGTATTTT

D gene: -
J gene: TRBJ2-1
clone size: -
V gene: TRBV28
CDR3 protein: CASSPTVHNEQFF
CDR3 DNA: TGTGCCAGCAGTCCAACGGTCCACAATGAGCAGTTCTTC

D gene: TRBD1
J gene: TRBJ1-5
clone size: -
V gene: TRBV28
CDR3 protein: CASLPGGAGISNQPQHF
CDR3 DNA: TGTGCCAGCCTTCCAGGGGGCGCAGGGATTAGCAATCAGCCCCAGCATTTT

D gene: -
J gene: TRBJ2-7
clone size: -
V gene: TRBV18
CDR3 protein: CASSPQMRSSYEQYF
CDR3 DNA: TGTGCCAGCTCACCCCAGATGAGGAGCTCCTACGAGCAGTACTTC

D gene: -
J gene: TRBJ2-7
clone size: few
V gene: TRBV28
CDR3 protein: CASSFQNYEQYF
CDR3 DNA: TGTGCCAGCAGTTTTCAGAATTACGAGCAGTACTTC

D gene: -
J gene: TRBJ2-2
clone size: -
V gene: TRBV6-6
CDR3 protein: CASIKAGSTGELFF
CDR3 DNA: TGTGCCAGCATCAAGGCGGGATCCACCGGGGAGCTGTTTTTT

D gene: TRBD1
J gene: TRBJ2-7
clone size: -
V gene: TRBV5-4
CDR3 protein: CASSPGQGDLYEQYF
CDR3 DNA: TGTGCCAGCAGCCCAGGACAGGGAGATCTCTACGAGCAGTACTTC